A selection of T cell receptor beta chains follows, all from one sample in a study of patients and donors after allogeneic stem cell transplantation. TCRdb processed the RT-PCR reads anew with MiXCR; each CDR3 protein has one entry. The sample has under 200,000 distinct CDR3 sequences, around 28% seen once; the top ten hold 3.2%. Sequences were obtained from blood, either unsorted or a sorted T cell fraction (not recorded which). Receptor source: a human donor who was either an allogeneic HSCT recipient or a stem cell or donor lymphocyte infusion donor (not recorded which). It is not recorded whose cells these are; they may come from a transplant donor. The CDR3 runs from the conserved cysteine through the conserved F or W.

>TRBV15
CATSAGLASYEQYF
>TRBV2
CASSESGTKTQYF
>TRBV7-2
CASSHTLRGAHSAYGYTF
>TRBV27
CASRPWTEANYGYTF
>TRBV12-3/TRBV12-4
CASSLQGTGREKLFF
>TRBV20-1
CSARQGPTDTQYF
>TRBV28
CASLGRGSSYEQYF
>TRBV12-3/TRBV12-4
CASSPHRYGYTF
>TRBV6-5
CASSARDRRHGYTF
>TRBV9
CASSPGQGIGYTF
>TRBV7-9
CASSQHGGYEQYF
>TRBV9
CASSVKRTDTQYF
>TRBV20-1
CSARGRLDEQYF
>TRBV4-2
CASSQDFLDYEQYF
>TRBV20-1
CSARVPGLAGGAGELFF
>TRBV20-1
CSAGAQYTGELFF
>TRBV6-2/TRBV6-3
CASSYFLFGQAYGYTF
>TRBV15
CATSRDRVLSQPQHF
>TRBV6-2/TRBV6-3
CASSYFGGEQFF
>TRBV7-2
CASTKGKETQYF
>TRBV6-5
CASSASGESYNEQFF
>TRBV2
CASSEVVYQPQHF
>TRBV19
CASSKLGYYEQYF
>TRBV7-9
CASSSRTGGQEKLFF
>TRBV5-1
CASSPSPPSTDTQYF
>TRBV29-1
CSVGRTHKEQYF
>TRBV25-1
CASSATGTGVYEQYF
>TRBV7-7
CASSPTGTAAYNEQFF
>TRBV18
CASSRQGRPQHF
>TRBV4-1
CASSQGLAASSYEQYF
>TRBV9
CASSPWGLKYNEQFF
>TRBV24-1
CATSDLGQPQHF
>TRBV6-5
CASSRGLAGEQYF
>TRBV6-5
CASSYGLGSYEQYF
>TRBV11-2
CASSLAPHRGGLYF
>TRBV27
CASSLTRSGELFF
>TRBV29-1
CSVVDRGPLMPQHF
>TRBV10-3
CAISEPVLAGNTIYF
>TRBV2
CASSGTGGEKLFF
>TRBV11-2
CASSSEGGPGTDTQYF
>TRBV20-1
CSAGTAVSYNEQFF
>TRBV7-9
CASSWGQGASEAEAFF
>TRBV6-2/TRBV6-3
CASSYPRQTGELFF
>TRBV6-1
CASYRPLKGTSGSSYNEQFF
>TRBV4-3
CASSQDLGPSGIYEQYF
>TRBV11-2
CASSRQGSGTGELFF
>TRBV27
CASKTGGAYGYTF
>TRBV7-6
CASSDAGGELYGYTF
>TRBV19
CASSIGTHEQYF
>TRBV18
CASSLGLAGDYEQFF
>TRBV3-1
CASSPGLQAQYF
>TRBV12-5
CASDISGQGYQPQHF
>TRBV24-1
CATSGYRADTQYF
>TRBV20-1
CSAAESVFYTEAFF
>TRBV7-8
CASSLLGRFGNQPQHF